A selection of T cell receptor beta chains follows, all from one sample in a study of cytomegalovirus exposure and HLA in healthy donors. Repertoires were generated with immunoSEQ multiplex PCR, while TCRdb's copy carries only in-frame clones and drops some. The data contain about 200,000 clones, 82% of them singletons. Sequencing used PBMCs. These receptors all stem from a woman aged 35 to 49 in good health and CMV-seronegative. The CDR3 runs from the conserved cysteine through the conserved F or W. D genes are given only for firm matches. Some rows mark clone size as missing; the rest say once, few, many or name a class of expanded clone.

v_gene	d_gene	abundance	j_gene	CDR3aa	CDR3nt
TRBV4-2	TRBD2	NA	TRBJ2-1	CASSQGLAGWGEQFF	TGTGCCAGCAGCCAAGGACTAGCGGGATGGGGTGAGCAGTTCTTC
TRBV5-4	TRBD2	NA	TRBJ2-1	CASSLGIGGRGAGEQFF	TGTGCCAGCAGCTTGGGAATTGGCGGGAGAGGAGCGGGTGAGCAGTTCTTC
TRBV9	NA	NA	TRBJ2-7	CASSAGSPLYEQYF	TGTGCCAGCAGCGCCGGGAGTCCCCTATACGAGCAGTACTTC
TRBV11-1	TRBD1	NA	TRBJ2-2	CASSLRTGVGTGELFF	TGTGCCAGCAGCCTTCGGACAGGGGTCGGCACCGGGGAGCTGTTTTTT
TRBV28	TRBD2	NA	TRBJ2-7	CASSTGLAGLLYEQYF	TGTGCCAGCAGTACCGGACTAGCGGGGCTTCTCTACGAGCAGTACTTC
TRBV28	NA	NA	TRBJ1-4	CASSLNTPRGVNEKLFF	TGTGCCAGCAGTTTAAACACACCCCGAGGAGTTAATGAAAAACTGTTTTTT
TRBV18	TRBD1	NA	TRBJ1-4	CASSPKTGERRLFF	TGTGCCAGCTCACCGAAAACAGGGGAGAGAAGACTGTTTTTT
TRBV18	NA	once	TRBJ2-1	CASSPSLAADNEQFF	TGTGCCAGCTCACCCAGTTTAGCCGCGGACAATGAGCAGTTCTTC
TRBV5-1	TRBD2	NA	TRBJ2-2	CASSFWLAGTGELFF	TGCGCCAGCAGCTTCTGGCTAGCGGGAACCGGGGAGCTGTTTTTT
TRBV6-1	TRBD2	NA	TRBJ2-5	CASSEEPSGGQETQYF	TGTGCCAGCAGTGAAGAGCCTAGCGGGGGCCAAGAGACCCAGTACTTC
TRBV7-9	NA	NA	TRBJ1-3	CASSLYEWRSGNTIYF	TGTGCCAGCAGCCTTTACGAATGGAGGTCTGGAAACACCATATATTTT
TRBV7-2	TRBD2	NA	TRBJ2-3	CASSLLGGRTTDTQYF	TGTGCCAGCAGCTTACTGGGCGGGAGGACCACAGATACGCAGTATTTT
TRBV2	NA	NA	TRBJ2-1	CASSVLAEQFF	TGTGCCAGCAGTGTTTTAGCTGAGCAGTTCTTC
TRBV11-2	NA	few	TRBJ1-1	CASSPTSVTEAFF	TGTGCCAGCAGCCCTACAAGCGTCACTGAAGCTTTCTTT
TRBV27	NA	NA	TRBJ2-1	CASIKAGSYNEQFF	TGTGCCAGCATAAAAGCGGGCTCCTACAATGAGCAGTTCTTC
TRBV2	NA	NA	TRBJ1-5	CASKGHDRAPQHF	TGTGCCAGCAAAGGACACGACCGGGCGCCCCAGCATTTT
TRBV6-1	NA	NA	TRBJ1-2	CASSEDSWGRDGYTF	TGTGCCAGCAGTGAAGATAGCTGGGGGCGAGATGGCTACACCTTC
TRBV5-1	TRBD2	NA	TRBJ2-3	CASNNLAGVDSDTQYF	TGCGCCAGCAACAATCTAGCGGGAGTGGATTCGGATACGCAGTATTTT
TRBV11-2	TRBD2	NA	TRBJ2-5	CASSLTGLAGDQETQYF	TGTGCCAGCAGCTTAACGGGACTAGCGGGGGACCAAGAGACCCAGTACTTC
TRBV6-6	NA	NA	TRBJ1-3	CASSYEGSGNTIYF	TGTGCCAGCAGTTACGAGGGATCTGGAAACACCATATATTTT
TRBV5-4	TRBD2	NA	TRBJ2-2	CASSFSGTNTGELSF	TGTGCCAGCAGCTTTAGCGGGACGAACACCGGGGAGCTGTCTTTT
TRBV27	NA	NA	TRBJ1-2	CASSPGGLDPYTNYGYTF	TGCGCCAGCAGCCCCGGAGGGTTGGATCCCTATACTAACTATGGCTACACCTTC
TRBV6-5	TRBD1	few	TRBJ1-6	CASCRGRGNSPLHF	TGTGCCAGCTGCAGGGGGCGCGGGAATTCACCCCTCCACTTT
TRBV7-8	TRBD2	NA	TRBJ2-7	CASSSGGGASYEQYF	TGTGCCAGCAGCTCCGGCGGGGGGGCCTCCTACGAGCAGTACTTC
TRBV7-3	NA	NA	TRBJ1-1	CASSPNRVSEAFF	TGTGCCAGCAGCCCTAACAGGGTTTCTGAAGCTTTCTTT
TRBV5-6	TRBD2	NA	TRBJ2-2	CASSLDGGRATGELFF	TGTGCCAGCAGCTTGGACGGCGGGAGGGCCACCGGGGAGCTGTTTTTT
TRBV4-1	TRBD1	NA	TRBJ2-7	CASSRGGTGASYEQYF	TGCGCCAGCAGCCGGGGCGGGACAGGGGCCTCCTACGAGCAGTACTTC
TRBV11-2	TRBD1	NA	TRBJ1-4	CASSSDRGLRQKLFF	TGTGCCAGCAGCTCCGACAGGGGGCTGAGACAAAAACTGTTTTTT
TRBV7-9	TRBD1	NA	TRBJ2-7	CASSLRQGDYEQYF	TGTGCCAGCAGCTTAAGACAGGGGGACTACGAGCAGTACTTC
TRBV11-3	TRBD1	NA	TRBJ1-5	CASSLGDRVRGQPQHF	TGTGCCAGCAGCTTAGGGGACAGGGTACGAGGTCAGCCCCAGCATTTT
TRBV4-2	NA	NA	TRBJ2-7	CASSQEAAANYEQYF	TGTGCCAGCAGCCAAGAAGCAGCGGCCAACTACGAGCAGTACTTC
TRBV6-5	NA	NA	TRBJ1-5	CASSHHKNQPQHF	TGTGCCAGCAGTCATCACAAAAATCAGCCCCAGCATTTT
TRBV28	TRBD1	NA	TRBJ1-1	CASSRSTGVAFF	TGTGCCAGCAGTAGATCGACAGGGGTAGCTTTCTTT
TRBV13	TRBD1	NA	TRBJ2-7	CASSLAAGQVTYEQYF	TGTGCCAGCAGCTTAGCTGCCGGACAGGTAACCTACGAGCAGTACTTC
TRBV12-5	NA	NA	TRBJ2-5	CASGLFNQETQYF	TGTGCTAGTGGTTTGTTTAACCAAGAGACCCAGTACTTC
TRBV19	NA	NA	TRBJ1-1	CASTGQLNTEAFF	TGTGCCAGTACCGGACAGTTAAACACTGAAGCTTTCTTT
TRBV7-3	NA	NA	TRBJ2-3	CASSWGQGKGTDTQYF	TGTGCCAGCAGCTGGGGGCAGGGCAAGGGCACAGATACGCAGTATTTT
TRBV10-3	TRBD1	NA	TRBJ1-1	CAISDPGTGGAWTEAFF	TGTGCCATCAGTGACCCCGGGACAGGGGGCGCTTGGACTGAAGCTTTCTTT
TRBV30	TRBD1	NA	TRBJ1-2	CAWTGTALGYTF	TGTGCCTGGACCGGGACAGCCCTGGGCTACACCTTC
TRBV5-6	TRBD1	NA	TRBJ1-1	CASGLAGTGASDTEAFF	TGTGCCAGCGGCTTGGCCGGGACAGGGGCCTCCGACACTGAAGCTTTCTTT
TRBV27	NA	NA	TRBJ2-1	CASSLGGGGRDEQFF	TGTGCCAGCAGTTTAGGGGGGGGCGGTCGGGATGAGCAGTTCTTC
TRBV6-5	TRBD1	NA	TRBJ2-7	CASHRGTGGKQYF	TGTGCCAGTCACAGGGGCACAGGGGGGAAGCAGTACTTC
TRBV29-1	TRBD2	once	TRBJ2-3	CSVAGLAGGDTQYF	TGCAGCGTTGCCGGGCTAGCGGGAGGAGATACGCAGTATTTT
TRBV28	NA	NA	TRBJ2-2	CASSWYKGGHTGELFF	TGTGCCAGCAGTTGGTATAAAGGAGGTCACACCGGGGAGCTGTTTTTT